This TCR beta chain stems from a study of blood T cell repertoires in COVID-19. Profiling relied on immunoSEQ multiplex PCR, and the TCRdb table lists in-frame clones only, not all of them. This sample yields some 320,000 clones, of which roughly 85% are seen a single time; just over 7% belongs to the top ten. The CDR3 extends over 11 amino acids. CDR1 and CDR2 (germline): WNHNN, SYGVQD (reference sequence). V lost 3 bases to trimming and J lost 8 bases, with 4 bases between them. The origin of this receptor is a human donor in a cohort sampled during active COVID-19. Sequencing was performed on peripheral blood. The rearrangement uses TRBV10-1 and TRBJ2-2; D call uncertain. The CDR3 nucleotides are TGCGCCAGCAGTGACAGTGGGGAGCTGTTTTTT. Its translation: CASSDSGELFF.